The 20 T cell receptor beta chains below all came from one sample that was sequenced in a study of T cells after yellow fever vaccination. MiXCR, applied by TCRdb to the 5' RACE reads, yields one record per CDR3 protein. Of 250,000 to 350,000 distinct CDR3 sequences detected, roughly 4.3% appear once; the ten largest clones hold approximately 19%. This sample comprised PBMCs, obtained 15 days after the yellow fever booster vaccination. These receptors originate from a man younger than 35 who received the YFV17D yellow fever vaccine.

This clonotype occurred many times. The chain carries TRBV18 and TRBJ1-1; a possible D gene is TRBD1 (5 bases). The CDR3 loop spans 14 amino acids. V was cut by 2 bases and J by 3 bases, with 10 bases left in between. Germline assignment: CDR1 KGHSH and CDR2 LQKENI. The DNA for the CDR3 is TGTGCCAGCTCACCAGCGGTGGGGGACACTGAAGCTTTCTTT. It is translated as CASSPAVGDTEAFF.

This clonotype was counted many times. V is TRBV20-1 and J is TRBJ2-5; the D call may be TRBD1 or TRBD2 (5 bases each). This CDR3 is built from 11 residues. Per the germline V gene, CDR1 is DFQATT and CDR2 is SNEGSKA (reference sequence). V was trimmed by 7 bases and J by 3 bases, leaving 9 bases between them. The CDR3 coding sequence is TGCAGTGAGCTGGGGGAAGAGACCCAGTACTTC. Protein sequence: CSELGEETQYF.

This clonotype turned up a few times. The J gene is TRBJ1-2, the V gene TRBV10-3; the D is unclear. CDR3 length equals 13 residues. Trimming cost V 8 bases and J 2 bases, with 12 bases left between them. The germline gives CDR1 ENHRY, CDR2 SYGVKD. The CDR3 spells CAIASLGNYGYTF. The CDR3 bases are TGTGCCATCGCCAGCTTAGGGAACTATGGCTACACCTTC.

This clonotype was seen ten or more times. The chain combines TRBV6-5 with TRBJ2-7, with D hard to call. The V end lost 0 bases, the J end lost 4 bases, and 10 bases lay between the germline ends. This CDR3 comprises 14 residues. From germline, CDR1 is MNHEY and CDR2 SVGAGI. The chain's CDR3 is CASSYSLSQYEQYF. As DNA, the CDR3 is TGTGCCAGCAGTTACTCTTTATCGCAGTACGAGCAGTACTTC.

This clonotype was observed many times. It is likely a read error, because the conserved phenylalanine at the end of the CDR3 is missing. The limits of the CDR3 on the DNA are not certain, so only TCRdb's listed CDR3 is given. The CDR3 here is CASSLARDRGQAI. The chain uses TRBV7-2 and TRBJ1-2; no DNA check was done on the table's D call, TRBD1. Ends included, the CDR3 has 13 residues. Germline V lookup: CDR1 SGHTA, CDR2 FQGNSA.

This clonotype was detected a few times. The chain combines TRBV5-1 with TRBJ2-1; D is perhaps TRBD2 (5 bases). The length of the CDR3 is 15 residues. The V gene lost 0 bases and the J gene lost 4 bases, with 11 bases spanning the gap. The germline CDR1 and CDR2 sequences are SGHRS and YFSETQ. CDR3 bases: TGCGCCAGCAGCTTGGAAGGACTGGTATACAATGAGCAGTTCTTC. This sequence encodes CASSLEGLVYNEQFF.

Ten or more counts support this clonotype. This CDR3 is missing its conserved last phenylalanine or tryptophan, likely due to a read error. The limits of the CDR3 on the DNA are not certain, so only TCRdb's listed CDR3 is given. The chain is built from TRBV6-1 and TRBJ1-1; the table gives TRBD1 as D, unverified against the DNA. The CDR3 totals 10 residues, both ends included. CDR1 and CDR2 from the germline V gene are MNHNS and SASEGT. The CDR3 here is CASSEVAPRL.

In this sample, this clonotype turned up a few times. This may come from a read error, since a much larger clone is one base off. This chain uses TRBV20-1 with TRBJ2-4; D is perhaps TRBD1 (6 bases). In germline, CDR1 is DFQATT, CDR2 SNEGSKA (reference sequence). V was shortened by 3 bases and J by 9 bases, with 9 bases between the two germline ends. This CDR3 contains 11 residues. CDR3 DNA sequence: TGCAGTGCTAGTGTAGGGGGCATTCAGTACTTC. Its translation: CSASVGGIQYF.

The chain carries TRBV3-1 and TRBJ2-1, with 8 bases fitting TRBD2. CDR3 size: 14 residues. J lost 8 bases, V lost 4 bases, and 7 bases had no gene match. In germline, CDR1 is LGHDT, CDR2 YNNKEL (reference sequence). The CDR3 DNA reads as TGTGCCAGCAGCCGGGTGCGGGGGGCCCATGAGCAGTTCTTC. Translating gives CASSRVRGAHEQFF.

This clonotype appeared many times. The V call is TRBV7-9, the J call TRBJ1-5; 8 bases fit TRBD1. After removal of 3 bases from V and 0 bases from J, the junction contained 10 bases not matched to a gene. The germline CDR1 and CDR2 sequences are SEHNR and FQNEAQ (reference sequence). The CDR3 is 18 amino acids. CDR3 sequence (DNA): TGTGCCAGCAGCTTGGGGCAGGGGGCGCCTTATAGCAATCAGCCCCAGCATTTT. It yields the protein CASSLGQGAPYSNQPQHF.

This clonotype was detected many times. The CDR3 is CSVRTIYGYTF. DNA of the CDR3: TGCAGCGTCCGGACGATCTATGGCTACACCTTC. The chain employs TRBV29-1 and TRBJ1-2; unclear D gene. This CDR3 has 11 amino acids. Per the germline V gene, CDR1 is SQVTM and CDR2 is ANQGSEA. Trimming removed 6 bases at V and 4 bases at J, with 9 bases between.

V and J are TRBV30 and TRBJ1-5; D unresolved. Germline V gives CDR1 GTSNPN, CDR2 SVGIG (reference sequence). The CDR3 totals 13 residues. Deletions cut 4 bases from V and 3 bases from J, with 10 bases between. CDR3 sequence (DNA): TGTGCCTGGACTAAAGGAAACAATCAGCCCCAGCATTTT. Translated, it gives CAWTKGNNQPQHF. The full variable domain, in which reference TRBV30 and TRBJ1-5 provide the parts outside the CDR3, is SQTIHQWPATLVQPVGSPLSLECTVEGTSNPNLYWYRQAAGRGLQLLFYSVGIGQISSEVPQNLSASRPQDRQFILSSKKLLLSDSGFYLCAWTKGNNQPQHFGDGTRLSIL.

This clonotype was seen ten or more times. The chain carries TRBV5-5 and TRBJ2-7; 7 nucleotides match TRBD1. Trimming cost V 0 bases and J 2 bases; bases outside gene matches: 8. The CDR3 spans 16 residues. Germline CDR1 SGHKS, CDR2 YYEKEE (reference sequence). As DNA, the CDR3 is TGTGCCAGCAGCTTGGTTCAAGGGACAGTCGCCTACGAGCAGTACGTC. Protein sequence: CASSLVQGTVAYEQYV.

The chain couples TRBV12-3 or TRBV12-4 to TRBJ2-1; TRBD1 might be the D (6 bases). The ends were cut back, 6 bases at V and 8 bases at J, with 20 bases in the middle. This CDR3 is 15 amino acids long. The CDR3 coding sequence is TGTGCCAGCAGCCCTCCGTCAACAGGGAACTATGAGCAGTTCTTC. Encoded protein: CASSPPSTGNYEQFF.

CDR3: CASSYHTDRANTEAFF. The CDR3 nucleotides read TGTGCCAGCAGTTACCACACAGACAGGGCGAACACTGAAGCTTTCTTT. The chain combines TRBV6-2 or TRBV6-3 with TRBJ1-1; TRBD1 agrees at 7 bases. This CDR3 has 16 amino acids. The V and J ends lost 2 bases and 1 base, in that order; junction bases with no gene match: 7. CDR1 is MNHEY, CDR2 SVGEGT, per germline.

This clonotype was found a few times. The chain has TRBV2 and TRBJ1-6; D may be TRBD1 (5 bases). Germline V gives CDR1 SNHLY, CDR2 FYNNEI. V was shortened by 9 bases and J by 9 bases, with 21 bases between the two germline ends. CDR3 length: 15 amino acids. CDR3 sequence: CASILRGARSSPLHF. DNA for the CDR3: TGTGCCAGTATACTTAGAGGGGCTCGGAGTTCACCCCTCCACTTT.

This clonotype has a handful of counts. V gene TRBV27 combines with J gene TRBJ1-6; D gene ambiguous. With 5 bases removed from V and 0 bases from J, the gap between germline ends came to 11 bases. This CDR3 has 16 residues. Germline assignment: CDR1 MNHEY and CDR2 SMNVEV (reference sequence). For the CDR3, the DNA is TGTGCCAGCAGTGCGGTAACATACTCCTATAATTCACCCCTCCACTTT. It translates to CASSAVTYSYNSPLHF.

The V and J genes are TRBV29-1 and TRBJ1-3; D not resolved. Germline V CDR1 and CDR2: SQVTM, ANQGSEA. Trimming shortened V by 0 bases and J by 0 bases, and 6 bases separated the two germline ends. The CDR3 is made up of 14 amino acids. In nucleotides, the CDR3 is TGCAGCGTTGAAGAGAACTCCTCTGGAAACACCATATATTTT. The encoded protein is CSVEENSSGNTIYF.

This chain connects TRBV29-1 to TRBJ2-3, with TRBD2 identical over 8 bases. Losses at the gene ends were 6 bases for V and 0 bases for J; bases not matched to a gene: 8. Germline CDR1 SQVTM, CDR2 ANQGSEA. The length of the CDR3 is 15 residues. The CDR3 DNA sequence: TGCAGCGTCAGCCCACTAGCGGACAGCACAGATACGCAGTATTTT. It encodes CSVSPLADSTDTQYF.

This clonotype was seen repeatedly, ten times or more. CDR3 nucleotides: TGCGCCAGCAGCCAGGGGTTGAGCTCCTACAATGAGCAGTTCTTC. It translates to CASSQGLSSYNEQFF. The chain uses TRBV4-3 and TRBJ2-1; D call uncertain. Germline V gene data show CDR1 as LGHNA and CDR2 as YSLEER. V shed 3 bases and J shed 0 bases, with 9 bases lying between them. The length of the CDR3 is 15 residues.